The 22 T cell receptor beta chains in this list originate from one sample, sequenced in a study of cytomegalovirus exposure and HLA in healthy donors. PCR amplification relied on 60 Vbeta primers (plus 13 Jbeta primers). Clones were read by immunoSEQ multiplex PCR, and TCRdb kept only the in-frame ones, dropping some. Recorded for this sample: some 150,000 clones. The sequenced sample consisted of PBMCs. The receptors come from a woman under 30 in good health and CMV-seronegative.

This rearrangement joins TRBV11-3 to TRBJ2-3; no definite D call. Germline V gene data show CDR1 as SGHNT and CDR2 as YENEEA. The germline V and J ends were trimmed by 0 bases and 2 bases, with 3 bases remaining between them. This CDR3 contains 13 residues. The CDR3 nucleotides are TGTGCCAGCAGCTTAGAACTCACAGATACGCAGTATTTT. This gives the protein CASSLELTDTQYF.

The chain couples TRBV9 to TRBJ1-2, with 12 bases aligning to TRBD1. CDR3 size: 18 residues. Unmatched junction bases numbered 15, after V lost 4 bases and J lost 5 bases. From germline, CDR1 is SGDLS and CDR2 YYNGEE. CDR3 residues: CASSQIVPGQGAGYGYTF. Written as DNA, the CDR3 is TGTGCCAGCAGCCAGATAGTCCCGGGACAGGGGGCGGGGTATGGCTACACCTTC.

This chain connects TRBV10-3 to TRBJ1-2; 8 nucleotides align to TRBD1. V lost 5 bases and J lost 7; bases outside the gene matches: 6. The CDR3 is made up of 13 amino acids. Germline V CDR1 and CDR2: ENHRY, SYGVKD. The CDR3 DNA sequence: TGTGCCATCAGTTCAGGGGGCGGATCTGGCTACACCTTC. This codes for CAISSGGGSGYTF.

The chain recombines TRBV30 with TRBJ1-1, with D hard to call. CDR3 length: 14 amino acids. Germline V lookup: CDR1 GTSNPN, CDR2 SVGIG (reference sequence). The germline V and J ends were trimmed by 0 bases and 2 bases, with 10 bases remaining between them. The CDR3 protein is CAWSVFGGNTEAFF. The CDR3 DNA reads TGTGCCTGGAGTGTTTTCGGAGGAAACACTGAAGCTTTCTTT.

The rearrangement uses TRBV7-3 and TRBJ2-3, with D tentatively TRBD2 (6 bases). Trimming took off 4 bases at V and 3 bases at J, with 14 bases between the two ends. Per the germline V gene, CDR1 is SGHTA and CDR2 is FQGTGA. The CDR3 covers 15 residues. CDR3 protein: CASSSYTGGTDTQYF. In nucleotides, the CDR3 is TGTGCCAGCAGCTCATACACCGGGGGAACAGATACGCAGTATTTT.

V gene TRBV7-2 combines with J gene TRBJ2-7, with 8 bases identical to TRBD1. Germline CDR1 is SGHTA and CDR2 is FQGNSA. Trimming removed 3 bases from V and 3 bases from J; junction bases left unmatched: 4. The CDR3 is made up of 14 amino acids. The CDR3 loop reads CASSFRTGNYEQYV. The CDR3 bases are TGTGCCAGCAGCTTTCGGACAGGGAACTACGAGCAGTACGTC.

V usage is TRBV5-4 and J usage is TRBJ2-6, with TRBD1 matching 11 bases. V was clipped by 4 bases and J by 1 base; unmatched bases: 4. The CDR3 is made up of 17 amino acids. Germline-derived CDR1 and CDR2 are SGHNT and YYREEE (reference sequence). CDR3 bases: TGTGCCAGCAGCCGGGGACAGGGGGTTTCTGGGGCCAACGTCCTGACTTTC. As protein: CASSRGQGVSGANVLTF. Supplemented by reference TRBV5-4 and TRBJ2-6, the full variable domain reads ETGVTQSPTHLIKTRGQQVTLRCSSQSGHNTVSWYQQALGQGPQFIFQYYREEENGRGNFPPRFSGLQFPNYSSELNVNALELDDSALYLCASSRGQGVSGANVLTFGAGSRLTVL.

This rearrangement joins TRBV5-1 to TRBJ2-1; D is unresolved. V was clipped by 1 base and J by 5 bases, with 7 bases between them. The V gene's germline CDR1 is SGHRS and CDR2 YFSETQ. The CDR3 runs 13 residues. The CDR3 is CASSLSQNNEQFF. CDR3 DNA: TGCGCCAGCAGCTTGAGTCAGAACAATGAGCAGTTCTTC.

CDR3 nucleotides: TGTGCCAGCAGTGACTCCCCAGCGGGAGGCACAGATACGCAGTATTTT. Translated, it gives CASSDSPAGGTDTQYF. V and J are TRBV6-4 and TRBJ2-3; 8 nucleotides agree with TRBD2. Germline V gene lookup returns CDR1 MRHNA and CDR2 SNTAGT. The CDR3 has 16 residues. The ends lost 0 bases at V and 1 base at J; junction bases unmatched: 3.

The rearrangement joins TRBV6-5 to TRBJ2-5; TRBD2 agrees at 7 bases. This CDR3 region has 11 residues. Looked up from germline, CDR1 is MNHEY and CDR2 is SVGAGI. V dropped 2 bases and J dropped 9; count of bases not matched to a gene: 0. The DNA of the CDR3 is TGTGCCAGCAGTTACGCGGGGGCCCAGTACTTC. Translation gives CASSYAGAQYF.

The chain links TRBV9 to TRBJ2-1; maybe TRBD2 (5 bases). Per the germline V gene, CDR1 is SGDLS and CDR2 is YYNGEE. The CDR3 runs 14 residues. The germline V and J ends were trimmed by 3 bases and 5 bases, with 12 bases remaining between them. CDR3 in amino acids: CASSDSGTDNEQFF. The CDR3 DNA is TGTGCCAGCAGCGACAGCGGTACGGACAATGAGCAGTTCTTC.

The CDR3 spells CASSSNRLAGEPRNEQFF. The DNA of the CDR3 is TGTGCCAGCAGCTCCAACAGACTAGCGGGAGAACCCAGGAATGAGCAGTTCTTC. The genes are TRBV7-2 and TRBJ2-1, with 12 bases aligning to TRBD2. This CDR3 has 18 residues. The germline V gene encodes CDR1 SGHTA and CDR2 FQGNSA. The ends lost 4 bases at V and 7 bases at J; junction bases unmatched: 14.

The genes are TRBV7-2 and TRBJ1-2; 8 positions agree with TRBD1. Trimming cost V 5 bases and J 5 bases; bases outside gene matches: 4. The germline CDR1 and CDR2 sequences are SGHTA and FQGNSA. The CDR3 has 13 residues. CDR3: CASSLDRDYGYTF. Written as DNA, the CDR3 is TGTGCCAGCAGCCTGGACAGGGATTATGGCTACACCTTC.

The rearrangement joins TRBV6-1 to TRBJ2-1; 11 nucleotides line up with TRBD2. The germline gives CDR1 MNHNS, CDR2 SASEGT. J lost 8 bases, V lost 6 bases, and 6 bases had no gene match. CDR3 size: 14 residues. The CDR3, as DNA: TGTGCCAGCAGGGCGATACTAGCGGGAGATGAGCAGTTCTTC. This sequence encodes CASRAILAGDEQFF.

This chain links TRBV4-1 with TRBJ1-5; 7 bases are shared with TRBD1. The CDR3 has 15 residues. CDR1 and CDR2 from the germline V gene are MGHRA and YSYEKL. V was pared by 4 bases and J by 2 bases, with 5 bases of the junction left unmatched. CDR3 DNA sequence: TGCGCCAGCAGCCCTTCTGGGACAGGCAATCAGCCCCAGCATTTT. Translating it yields CASSPSGTGNQPQHF.

The chain employs TRBV4-3 and TRBJ1-1; D gene unclear. This CDR3 comprises 14 residues. With 0 bases removed from V and 4 bases from J, the gap between germline ends came to 9 bases. The germline CDR1 and CDR2 sequences are LGHNA and YSLEER. DNA of the CDR3: TGCGCCAGCAGCCAAGATCAGGTGTGCACTGAAGCTTTCTTT. Translation gives CASSQDQVCTEAFF.

The V gene is TRBV29-1, the J gene TRBJ1-2, with 7 bases fitting TRBD1. The CDR3 runs to 13 residues. J was trimmed by 7 bases and V by 3 bases; bases with no gene match: 8. Germline-derived CDR1 and CDR2 are SQVTM and ANQGSEA. The CDR3 loop is CSVEEQGLGGYTF. The CDR3 bases are TGCAGCGTTGAGGAACAGGGGTTAGGTGGCTACACCTTC.

The chain uses TRBV15 and TRBJ2-1, with D perhaps matching TRBD1 (6 bases). The ends were cut back, 3 bases at V and 5 bases at J, with 17 bases in the middle. The CDR3 contains 16 residues. Germline V CDR1 and CDR2: LNHNV, YYDKDF (reference sequence). CDR3 loop: CATSRERSGQNNEQFF. CDR3 coding DNA: TGTGCCACCAGCAGGGAGAGGAGCGGACAGAACAATGAGCAGTTCTTC.

The chain recombines TRBV6-1 with TRBJ2-7; 14 bases fit TRBD2. V shed 4 bases and J 3 bases; nucleotides not matched to a gene: 8. Germline loops: CDR1 MNHNS, CDR2 SASEGT. The CDR3 has 17 residues. This CDR3 reads CASSAGTSGSFSYEQYF. CDR3 coding DNA: TGTGCCAGCAGTGCCGGGACTAGCGGGAGTTTCAGCTACGAGCAGTACTTC.

The V call is TRBV19, the J call TRBJ1-5, with no clear D. V lost 1 base to trimming and J lost 3 bases, with 7 bases between them. The CDR3 extends over 14 amino acids. The germline V gene encodes CDR1 LNHDA and CDR2 SQIVND (reference sequence). CDR3 residues: CASSIGGFNQPQHF. The CDR3 coding sequence is TGTGCCAGTAGTATAGGAGGATTCAATCAGCCCCAGCATTTT.

The V gene is TRBV19, the J gene TRBJ2-7; weak D call: TRBD1 (6 bases). Germline CDR1 is LNHDA and CDR2 is SQIVND (reference sequence). The CDR3 consists of 14 residues. The V gene lost 3 bases and the J gene lost 2 bases, with 11 bases spanning the gap. CDR3 protein: CASSIPGVPYEQYF. The CDR3 bases are TGTGCCAGTAGTATCCCAGGGGTTCCCTACGAGCAGTACTTC.

The CDR3 region is CASSLAAGPSTDTQYF. DNA for the CDR3: TGTGCCAGCAGCTTAGCAGCGGGGCCTAGCACAGATACGCAGTATTTT. The chain has TRBV7-9 and TRBJ2-3; 7 bases fit TRBD2. Trimming at V came to 0 bases and at J to 0 bases, leaving 3 bases not matched to a gene. The CDR3 spans 16 residues. The V gene's germline CDR1 is SEHNR and CDR2 FQNEAQ (reference sequence).